This T cell receptor beta chain was sequenced in a study of cytomegalovirus exposure and HLA in healthy donors. Of note for this clone: Its antigen remains unknown.

The study ran its PCR with 60 Vbeta and 13 Jbeta primers. The table came from immunoSEQ multiplex PCR; TCRdb's copy has only in-frame clones and leaves some out. In the table there are more than 80,000 clones, 60% to 80% of which are singletons. This CDR3 is 13 amino acids long. Between the trimmed V and J ends, which lost 3 bases and 1 base, there was a span of 6 bases. Germline V gene sequence: CDR1 LNHNV, CDR2 YYDKDF (reference sequence). Overall study findings and caveats: The CMV antigen specificity of three CMV-associated chains was confirmed through in vitro analysis. It was only CMV serostatus that was available as immune exposure information. A missense DCLRE1C variant was associated with V- and J-gene trimming of TCR beta chains in a later analysis, and an independent cohort replicated the association.

J is TRBJ2-5 and V is TRBV15; D is possibly TRBD1 (5 bases). This receptor was obtained from a boy aged 5-17 years in good health and CMV-seronegative. Specimen: PBMCs. The CDR3 DNA sequence: TGTGCCACCAGCAGGACAGTCCAAGAGACCCAGTACTTC. It yields the protein CATSRTVQETQYF.